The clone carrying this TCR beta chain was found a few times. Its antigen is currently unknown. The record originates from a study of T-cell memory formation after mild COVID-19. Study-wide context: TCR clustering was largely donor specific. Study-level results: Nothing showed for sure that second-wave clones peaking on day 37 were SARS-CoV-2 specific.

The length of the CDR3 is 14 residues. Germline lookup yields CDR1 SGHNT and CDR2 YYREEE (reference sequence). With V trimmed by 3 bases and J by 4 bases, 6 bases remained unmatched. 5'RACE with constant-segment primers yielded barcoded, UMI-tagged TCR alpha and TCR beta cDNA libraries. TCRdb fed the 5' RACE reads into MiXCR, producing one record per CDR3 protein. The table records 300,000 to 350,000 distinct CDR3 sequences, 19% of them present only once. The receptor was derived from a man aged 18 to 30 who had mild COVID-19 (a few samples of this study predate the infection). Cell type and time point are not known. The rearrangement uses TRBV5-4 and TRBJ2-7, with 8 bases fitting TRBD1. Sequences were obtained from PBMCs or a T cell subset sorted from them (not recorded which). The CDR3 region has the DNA TGTGCCAGCAGCTCCGGTCAGGGGGCTTACGAGCAGTACTTC. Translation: CASSSGQGAYEQYF.